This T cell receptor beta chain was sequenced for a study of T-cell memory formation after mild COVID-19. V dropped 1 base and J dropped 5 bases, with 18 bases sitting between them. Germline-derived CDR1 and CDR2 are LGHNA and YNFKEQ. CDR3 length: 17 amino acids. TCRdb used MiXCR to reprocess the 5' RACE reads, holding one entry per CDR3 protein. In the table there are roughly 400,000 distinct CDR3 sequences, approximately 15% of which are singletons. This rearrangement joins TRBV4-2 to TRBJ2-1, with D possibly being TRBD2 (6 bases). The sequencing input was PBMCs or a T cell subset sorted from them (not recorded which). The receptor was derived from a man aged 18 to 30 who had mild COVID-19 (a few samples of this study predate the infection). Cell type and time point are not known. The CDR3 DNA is TGTGCCAGCAGCCAAGCGGGCGGGGCTCATCCCAACAATGAGCAGTTCTTC. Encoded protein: CASSQAGGAHPNNEQFF.